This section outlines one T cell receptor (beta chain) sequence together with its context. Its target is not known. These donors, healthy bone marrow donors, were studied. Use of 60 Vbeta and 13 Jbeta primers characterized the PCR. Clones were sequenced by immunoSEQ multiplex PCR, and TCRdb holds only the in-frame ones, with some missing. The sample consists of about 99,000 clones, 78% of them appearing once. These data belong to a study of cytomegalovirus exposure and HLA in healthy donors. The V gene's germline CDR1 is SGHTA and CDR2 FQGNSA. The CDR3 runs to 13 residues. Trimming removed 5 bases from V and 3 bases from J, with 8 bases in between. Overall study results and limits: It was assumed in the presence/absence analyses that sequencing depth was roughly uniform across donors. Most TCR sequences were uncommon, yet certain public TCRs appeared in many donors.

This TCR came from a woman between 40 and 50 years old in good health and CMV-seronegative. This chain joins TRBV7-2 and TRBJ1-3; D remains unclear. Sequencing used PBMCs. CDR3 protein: CASSPADGNTIYF. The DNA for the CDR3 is TGTGCCAGCAGCCCAGCGGATGGAAACACCATATATTTT.